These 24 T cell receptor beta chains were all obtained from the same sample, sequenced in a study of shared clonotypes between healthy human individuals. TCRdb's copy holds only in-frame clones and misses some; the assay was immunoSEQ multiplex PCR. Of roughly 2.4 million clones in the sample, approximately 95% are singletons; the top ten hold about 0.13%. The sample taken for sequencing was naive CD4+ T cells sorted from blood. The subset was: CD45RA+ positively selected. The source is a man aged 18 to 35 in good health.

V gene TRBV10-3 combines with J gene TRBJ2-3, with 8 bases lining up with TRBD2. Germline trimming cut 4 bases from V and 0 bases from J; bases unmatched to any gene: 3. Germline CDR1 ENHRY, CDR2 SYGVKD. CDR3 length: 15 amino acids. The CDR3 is CAISAAGGSTDTQYF. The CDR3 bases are TGTGCCATCAGTGCGGCGGGGGGTAGCACAGATACGCAGTATTTT.

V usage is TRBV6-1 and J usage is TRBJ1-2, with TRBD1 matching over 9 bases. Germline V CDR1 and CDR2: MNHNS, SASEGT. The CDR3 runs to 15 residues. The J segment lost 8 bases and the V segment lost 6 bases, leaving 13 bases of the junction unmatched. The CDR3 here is CASSSGTGRNGGYTF. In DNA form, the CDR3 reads TGTGCCAGCAGCTCCGGGACAGGGAGGAACGGGGGCTACACCTTC.

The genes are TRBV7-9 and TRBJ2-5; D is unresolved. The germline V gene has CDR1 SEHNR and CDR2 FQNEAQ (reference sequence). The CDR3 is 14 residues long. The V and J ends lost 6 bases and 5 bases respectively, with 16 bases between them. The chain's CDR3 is CASSFSLLRETQYF. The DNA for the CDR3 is TGTGCCAGCAGTTTCTCCTTACTCCGGGAGACCCAGTACTTC. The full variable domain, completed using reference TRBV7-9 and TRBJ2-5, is DTGVSQNPRHKITKRGQNVTFRCDPISEHNRLYWYRQTLGQGPEFLTYFQNEAQLEKSRLLSDRFSAERPKGSFSTLEIQRTEQGDSAMYLCASSFSLLRETQYFGPGTRLLVL.

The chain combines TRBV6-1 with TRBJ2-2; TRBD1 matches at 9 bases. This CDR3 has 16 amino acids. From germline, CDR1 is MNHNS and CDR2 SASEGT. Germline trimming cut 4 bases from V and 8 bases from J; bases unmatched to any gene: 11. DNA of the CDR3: TGTGCCAGCAGTGGGGGACAGGGAGGGTGGACAGGGGAGCTGTTTTTT. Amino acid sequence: CASSGGQGGWTGELFF.

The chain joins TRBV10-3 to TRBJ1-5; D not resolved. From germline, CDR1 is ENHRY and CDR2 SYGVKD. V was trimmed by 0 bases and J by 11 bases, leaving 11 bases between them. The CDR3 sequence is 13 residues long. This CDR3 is CAISESSSLAQHF. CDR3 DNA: TGTGCCATCAGTGAGTCGAGTTCTCTAGCCCAGCATTTT.

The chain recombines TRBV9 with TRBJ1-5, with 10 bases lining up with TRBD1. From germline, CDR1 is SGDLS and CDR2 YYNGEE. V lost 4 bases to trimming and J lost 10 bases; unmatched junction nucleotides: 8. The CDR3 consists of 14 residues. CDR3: CASSPGTGVKPQHF. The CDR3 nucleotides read TGTGCCAGCAGCCCCGGGACAGGGGTGAAACCCCAGCATTTT.

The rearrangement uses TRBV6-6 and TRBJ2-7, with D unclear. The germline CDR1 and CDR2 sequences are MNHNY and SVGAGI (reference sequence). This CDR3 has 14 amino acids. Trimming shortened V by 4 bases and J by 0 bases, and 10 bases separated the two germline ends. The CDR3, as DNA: TGTGCCAGCAGTTCTCCGACAAGCTCCTACGAGCAGTACTTC. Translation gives CASSSPTSSYEQYF.

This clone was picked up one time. CDR3 amino acids: CASSPIGNDQPQHF. For the CDR3, the DNA is TGTGCCAGCTCACCAATAGGGAATGATCAGCCCCAGCATTTT. The rearrangement links TRBV18 to TRBJ1-5; D is ambiguous. V lost 2 bases and J 5 bases, leaving 10 bases between the germline ends. Germline assignment: CDR1 KGHSH and CDR2 LQKENI. This CDR3 spans 14 amino acids.

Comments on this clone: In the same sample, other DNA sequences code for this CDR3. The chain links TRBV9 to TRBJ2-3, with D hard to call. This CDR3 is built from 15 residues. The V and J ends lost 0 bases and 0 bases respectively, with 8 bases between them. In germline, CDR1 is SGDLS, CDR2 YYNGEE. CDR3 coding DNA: TGTGCCAGCAGCGTAGAGGGCAGCAGCACAGATACGCAGTATTTT. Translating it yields CASSVEGSSTDTQYF. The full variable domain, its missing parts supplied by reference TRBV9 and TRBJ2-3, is DSGVTQTPKHLITATGQRVTLRCSPRSGDLSVYWYQQSLDQGLQFLIQYYNGEERAKGNILERFSAQQFPDLHSELNLSSLELGDSALYFCASSVEGSSTDTQYFGPGTRLTVL.

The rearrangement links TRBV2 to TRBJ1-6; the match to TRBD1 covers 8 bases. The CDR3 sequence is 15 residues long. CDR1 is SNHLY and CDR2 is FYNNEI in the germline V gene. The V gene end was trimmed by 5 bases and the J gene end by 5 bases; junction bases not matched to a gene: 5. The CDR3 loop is CASSNRDRNNSPLHF. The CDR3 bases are TGTGCCAGCAGTAACCGGGACAGGAATAATTCACCCCTCCACTTT.

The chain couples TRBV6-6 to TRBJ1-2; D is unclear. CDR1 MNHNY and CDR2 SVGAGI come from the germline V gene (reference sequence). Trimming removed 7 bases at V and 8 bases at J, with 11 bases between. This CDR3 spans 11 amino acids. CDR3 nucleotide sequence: TGTGCCAGCACCTCGCTACGGGGCTACACCTTC. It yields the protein CASTSLRGYTF.

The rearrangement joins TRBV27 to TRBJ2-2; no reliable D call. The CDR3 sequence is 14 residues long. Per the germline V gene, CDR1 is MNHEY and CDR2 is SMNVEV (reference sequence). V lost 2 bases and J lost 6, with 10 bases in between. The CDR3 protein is CASSLVQEAGELFF. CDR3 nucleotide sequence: TGTGCCAGCAGTTTAGTCCAGGAAGCCGGGGAGCTGTTTTTT.

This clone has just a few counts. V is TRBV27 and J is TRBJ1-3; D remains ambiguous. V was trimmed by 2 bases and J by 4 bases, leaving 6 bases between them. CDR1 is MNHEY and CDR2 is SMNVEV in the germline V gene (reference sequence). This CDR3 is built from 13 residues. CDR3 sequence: CASSLHRGNTIYF. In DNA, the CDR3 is TGTGCCAGCAGTTTACACCGAGGAAACACCATATATTTT.

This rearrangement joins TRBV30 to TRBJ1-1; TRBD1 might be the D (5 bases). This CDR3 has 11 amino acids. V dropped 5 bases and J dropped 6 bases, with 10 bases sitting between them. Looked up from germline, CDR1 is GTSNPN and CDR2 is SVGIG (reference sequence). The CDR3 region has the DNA TGTGCCTGGGGGAGGGGCCCTGAAGCTTTCTTT. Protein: CAWGRGPEAFF.

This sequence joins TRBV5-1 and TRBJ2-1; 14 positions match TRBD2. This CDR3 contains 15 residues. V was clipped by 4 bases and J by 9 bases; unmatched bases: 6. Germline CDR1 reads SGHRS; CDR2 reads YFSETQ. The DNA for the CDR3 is TGCGCCAGCAGCGAGGGACTAGCGGGAGCATCTGAGCAGTTCTTC. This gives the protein CASSEGLAGASEQFF.

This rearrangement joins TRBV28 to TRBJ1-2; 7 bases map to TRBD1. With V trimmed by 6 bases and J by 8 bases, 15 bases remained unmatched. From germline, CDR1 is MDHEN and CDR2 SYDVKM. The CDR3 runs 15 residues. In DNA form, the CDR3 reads TGTGCCAGCAGAAAACCGGGACAGCGAACCGGGGGCTACACCTTC. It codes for CASRKPGQRTGGYTF.

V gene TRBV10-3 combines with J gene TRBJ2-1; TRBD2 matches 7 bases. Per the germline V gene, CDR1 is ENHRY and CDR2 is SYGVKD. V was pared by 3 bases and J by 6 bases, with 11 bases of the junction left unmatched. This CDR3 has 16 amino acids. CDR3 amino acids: CAISDALGREFNEQFF. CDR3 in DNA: TGTGCCATCAGTGATGCCCTAGGGCGGGAGTTCAATGAGCAGTTCTTC.

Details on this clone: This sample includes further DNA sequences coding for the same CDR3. Written as DNA, the CDR3 is TGCGCCAGCAGCCAGGGGGGTGGGAATTCACCCCTCCACTTT. This gives the protein CASSQGGGNSPLHF. The V gene is TRBV4-3, the J gene TRBJ1-6, with TRBD1 as a possible D gene (5 bases). The CDR3 loop spans 14 amino acids. V was trimmed by 3 bases and J by 7 bases, leaving 10 bases between them. Germline CDR1 reads LGHNA; CDR2 reads YSLEER.

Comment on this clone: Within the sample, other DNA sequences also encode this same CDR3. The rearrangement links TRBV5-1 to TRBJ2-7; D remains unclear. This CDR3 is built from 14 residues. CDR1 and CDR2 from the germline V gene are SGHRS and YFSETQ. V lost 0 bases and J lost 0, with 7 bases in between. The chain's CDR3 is CASSLDVLSYEQYF. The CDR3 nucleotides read TGCGCCAGCAGCTTGGATGTTCTCTCCTACGAGCAGTACTTC.

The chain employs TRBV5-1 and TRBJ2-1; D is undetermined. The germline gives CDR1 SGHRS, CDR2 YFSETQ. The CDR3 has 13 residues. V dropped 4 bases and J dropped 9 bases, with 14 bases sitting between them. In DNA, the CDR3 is TGCGCCAGCAGCCCTTCCTCTGGTCTTGAGCAGTTCTTC. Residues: CASSPSSGLEQFF.

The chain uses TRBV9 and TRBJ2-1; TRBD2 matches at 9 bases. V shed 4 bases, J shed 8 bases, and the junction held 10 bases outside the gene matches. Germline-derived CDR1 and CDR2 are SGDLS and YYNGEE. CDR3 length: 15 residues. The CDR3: CASSSPGLAMDEQFF. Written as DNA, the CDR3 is TGTGCCAGCAGCTCCCCGGGACTAGCCATGGATGAGCAGTTCTTC.

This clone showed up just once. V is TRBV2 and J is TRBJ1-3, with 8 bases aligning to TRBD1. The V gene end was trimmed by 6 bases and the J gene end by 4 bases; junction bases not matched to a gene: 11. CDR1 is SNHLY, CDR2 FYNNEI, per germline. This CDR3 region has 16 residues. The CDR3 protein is CASRDRQGIAGNTIYF. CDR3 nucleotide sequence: TGTGCCAGCAGAGATAGACAGGGGATTGCAGGAAACACCATATATTTT.

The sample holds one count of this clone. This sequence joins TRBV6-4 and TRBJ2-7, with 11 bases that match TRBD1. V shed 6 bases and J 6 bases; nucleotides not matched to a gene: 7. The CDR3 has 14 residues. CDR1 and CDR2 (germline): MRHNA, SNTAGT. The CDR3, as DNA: TGTGCCAGCAGCGCTGGACAGGGGGCCGGCGAGCAGTACTTC. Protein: CASSAGQGAGEQYF.

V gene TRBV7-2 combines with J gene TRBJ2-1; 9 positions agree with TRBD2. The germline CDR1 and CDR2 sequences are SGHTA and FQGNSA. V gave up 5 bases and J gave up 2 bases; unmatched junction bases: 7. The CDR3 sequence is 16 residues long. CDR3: CASSPRGGGAYNEQFF. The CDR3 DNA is TGTGCCAGCAGCCCCAGAGGCGGGGGGGCCTACAATGAGCAGTTCTTC.